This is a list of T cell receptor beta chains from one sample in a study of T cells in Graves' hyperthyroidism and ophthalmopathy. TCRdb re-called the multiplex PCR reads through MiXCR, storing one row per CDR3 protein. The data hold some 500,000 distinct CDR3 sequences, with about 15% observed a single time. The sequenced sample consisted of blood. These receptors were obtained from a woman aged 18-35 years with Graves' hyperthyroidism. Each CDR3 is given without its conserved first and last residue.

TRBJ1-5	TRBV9	ASSVGAGKPQH
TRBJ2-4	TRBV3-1	ASSPIDGVAKNIQY
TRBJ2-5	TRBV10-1	ASSTGTGQQY
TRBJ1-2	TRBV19	ASSWRGAHYGYT
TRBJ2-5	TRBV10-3	AISELPGETQY
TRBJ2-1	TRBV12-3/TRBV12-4	ASGSGEQF
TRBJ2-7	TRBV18	ASSPQESYEQY
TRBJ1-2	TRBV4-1	ASSQGYLNYGYT
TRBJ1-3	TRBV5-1	ASRDGRNSGNTIY
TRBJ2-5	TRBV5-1	ASSFYSGSQGETQY
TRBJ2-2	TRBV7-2	ASSSRTGRLS
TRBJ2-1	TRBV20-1	SARDWDTEYYNEQF
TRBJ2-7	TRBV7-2	ASSAQTSGLSKGQY
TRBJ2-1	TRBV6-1	ASSRGTVYNEQF
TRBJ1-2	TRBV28	ASRKQGSGYGYT
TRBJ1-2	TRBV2	ASSPSRGSRYGYT
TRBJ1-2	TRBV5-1	ASSLAGLQGYGYT
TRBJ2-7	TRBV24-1	ATSDARTGYEQY
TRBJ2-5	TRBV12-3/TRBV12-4	ASRPAYLQETQY
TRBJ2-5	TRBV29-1	SVEPGRGETQY
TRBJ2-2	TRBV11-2	ASSRHERGVGTGELF
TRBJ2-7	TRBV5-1	ASSSRTSYEQY
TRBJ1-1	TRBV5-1	ASSPISTPRYTEAF
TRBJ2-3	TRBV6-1	ASRVRQVPDTQY